This TCR beta chain was retrieved from a study of CD8 T cells in ankylosing spondylitis. Preparation of TCR beta libraries was done by quantitative 5'-RACE with molecular barcodes. TCRdb ran MiXCR on the 5' RACE reads and lists one entry per CDR3 protein. The sample consists of nearly 350,000 distinct CDR3 sequences, 14% to 15% of them appearing once. General study findings and limits: Significant enrichment of disease-linked clones was reportedly seen in matched ankylosing spondylitis synovial fluid.

This clonotype was counted a few times. Antigen unknown. The junction and the germline gene differ at one end; a read error may be behind it. CDR3 length equals 12 residues. Germline V gene sequence: CDR1 SQVTM, CDR2 ANQGSEA. This TCR was recovered from a male donor with ankylosing spondylitis or in good health (not recorded which). Sequenced material: blood, either unsorted or a sorted T cell fraction (not recorded which). This chain uses TRBV29-1 with TRBJ2-7, with D uncertain. The CDR3 DNA sequence: TGCAGCGTTGAAGATCGAGAGACCCGCTATACCTTC. Its translation is CSVEDRETRYTF.